These T cell receptor beta chains were read from a single sample in a study of neurological immune-mediated disorders. TCRdb processed the 5' RACE reads anew with MiXCR; each CDR3 protein has one entry. The data show about 120,000 distinct CDR3 sequences, approximately 3.2% seen once. What was sequenced was PBMCs. The receptors come from a woman under 40 with multiple sclerosis. Each CDR3 is given with its conserved first and last residue. A D gene is named only where the DNA matches it firmly. Clone size is given for some rows only: seen once, a few or many times, or a class if the clone is expanded.

J gene,clone size,D gene,V gene,CDR3 protein,CDR3 DNA
TRBJ2-4,few,TRBD2,TRBV5-6,CASSLAGSGRLGAKNIQYF,TGTGCCAGCAGCTTGGCGGGTAGCGGGAGGCTGGGAGCCAAAAACATTCAGTACTTC
TRBJ2-1,many,.,TRBV3-2,CASSQRQGPEQFF,TGTGCCAGCAGCCAAAGACAGGGCCCTGAGCAGTTCTTC
TRBJ2-1,many,TRBD1,TRBV4-3,CASSQERQGFYNEQFF,TGCGCCAGCAGCCAAGAAAGACAGGGCTTCTACAATGAGCAGTTCTTC
TRBJ1-5,many,.,TRBV20-1,CSARATGDQPQHF,TGCAGTGCTAGAGCTACGGGGGATCAGCCCCAGCATTTT
TRBJ2-7,.,TRBD2,TRBV20-1,CSARDPGGSGTYEQYF,TGCAGTGCTAGAGATCCTGGCGGGAGTGGAACCTACGAGCAGTACTTC
TRBJ1-1,many,TRBD1,TRBV29-1,CSVWTGLNTEAFF,TGCAGCGTGTGGACAGGTCTCAACACTGAAGCTTTCTTT
TRBJ2-7,many,.,TRBV27,CASSRIAREPYEQYF,TGTGCCAGCAGTCGGATAGCTCGGGAGCCCTACGAGCAGTACTTC
TRBJ2-5,many,TRBD1,TRBV6-5,CASSVGTGGAKTQYF,TGTGCCAGCAGTGTCGGGACAGGGGGCGCGAAGACCCAGTACTTC
TRBJ1-1,many,.,TRBV3-1,CASSLGGRSGTEAFF,TGTGCCAGCAGCCTCGGTGGACGGTCGGGTACTGAAGCTTTCTTT
TRBJ1-2,many,.,TRBV6-5,CASSYRLGNYGYTF,TGTGCCAGCAGTTACCGGCTGGGGAACTATGGCTACACCTTC
TRBJ2-7,many,.,TRBV20-1,CSARGEVSYEQYF,TGCAGTGCTAGGGGAGAGGTCTCCTACGAGCAGTACTTC
TRBJ1-1,many,.,TRBV7-9,CASSLTPGGPNTEAFF,TGTGCCAGCAGCTTAACCCCGGGTGGGCCCAACACTGAAGCTTTCTTT
TRBJ2-1,many,.,TRBV7-2,CASSSPLLGQVLYNEQFF,TGTGCCAGCAGCTCCCCCCTACTCGGGCAGGTCCTTTACAATGAGCAGTTCTTC
TRBJ2-5,many,.,TRBV20-1,CSASGLAVETQYF,TGCAGTGCTAGTGGGCTAGCCGTAGAGACCCAGTACTTC
TRBJ2-7,.,.,TRBV14,CASSRPFPYEQYF,TGTGCCAGCAGCCGACCCTTCCCCTACGAGCAGTACTTC
TRBJ2-3,many,.,TRBV20-1,CSAELGADTQYF,TGCAGTGCTGAGTTAGGAGCAGATACGCAGTATTTT
TRBJ1-1,many,.,TRBV7-9,CASMQGPVDTEAFF,TGTGCCAGTATGCAGGGGCCGGTCGACACTGAAGCTTTCTTT
TRBJ2-7,few,TRBD2,TRBV7-2,CASSFSSGPLEQYF,TGTGCCAGCAGCTTTTCTAGCGGGCCACTTGAGCAGTACTTC
TRBJ2-7,many,.,TRBV20-1,CSARGFGGHEQYF,TGCAGTGCTAGAGGGTTTGGGGGACACGAGCAGTACTTC
TRBJ2-1,many,.,TRBV6-5,CASRPTPVRYNEQFF,TGTGCCAGCAGACCCACCCCCGTTCGATACAATGAGCAGTTCTTC
TRBJ2-5,many,TRBD2,TRBV27,CASITITSGKETQYF,TGTGCCAGCATCACTATCACTAGCGGAAAAGAGACCCAGTACTTC
TRBJ1-5,.,.,TRBV4-3,CASSPLPDNQPQHF,TGCGCCAGCAGCCCGCTGCCAGACAATCAGCCCCAGCATTTT
TRBJ2-2,many,TRBD1,TRBV7-2,CASSWKNRGPGELFF,TGTGCCAGCAGCTGGAAAAACAGGGGACCCGGGGAGCTGTTTTTT
TRBJ1-6,many,.,TRBV5-1,CASSLGTGSPLHF,TGCGCCAGCAGCTTGGGGACGGGATCACCCCTCCACTTT
TRBJ2-1,many,TRBD2,TRBV29-1,CSVVGLAGVNEQFF,TGCAGCGTTGTGGGACTAGCGGGAGTTAATGAGCAGTTCTTC